The next 18 T cell receptor beta chains were all read from a single sample in a study of T-cell memory formation after mild COVID-19. TCRdb ran MiXCR on the 5' RACE reads and lists one entry per CDR3 protein. The table has roughly 550,000 distinct CDR3 sequences, about a fifth seen once. The sample consisted of PBMCs or a T cell subset sorted from them (not recorded which). The receptors derive from an adult woman who had mild COVID-19 (a few samples of this study predate the infection). Cell type and time point are not known.

This clonotype was found a few times. The genes are TRBV7-6 and TRBJ2-7; D is unclear. Per germline, CDR1 SGHVS and CDR2 FNYEAQ. Trimming cost V 2 bases and J 0 bases, with 8 bases left between them. The CDR3 has 14 amino acids. CDR3 DNA: TGTGCCAGCAGCTTACTACAGAACTCCTACGAGCAGTACTTC. Its protein is CASSLLQNSYEQYF.

The chain is built from TRBV20-1 and TRBJ1-5; D call uncertain. The CDR3 contains 13 residues. Trimming shortened V by 4 bases and J by 6 bases, and 13 bases separated the two germline ends. Germline values: CDR1 DFQATT, CDR2 SNEGSKA (reference sequence). The CDR3 sequence is CSAIERLAQPQHF. DNA for the CDR3: TGCAGTGCTATCGAAAGGTTGGCTCAGCCCCAGCATTTT.

V usage is TRBV20-1 and J usage is TRBJ2-3; D is unclear. Germline V gene lookup returns CDR1 DFQATT and CDR2 SNEGSKA (reference sequence). The V and J ends lost 2 bases and 0 bases respectively, with 9 bases between them. The CDR3 extends over 14 amino acids. The CDR3 reads CSARRHGSTDTQYF. In nucleotides, the CDR3 is TGCAGTGCTAGACGGCACGGCAGCACAGATACGCAGTATTTT.

This clonotype has only a few counts. The chain has TRBV7-2 and TRBJ1-5; D call uncertain. CDR1 is SGHTA and CDR2 is FQGNSA in the germline V gene. Trimming cost V 4 bases and J 5 bases, with 12 bases left between them. This CDR3 region has 14 residues. The DNA for the CDR3 is TGTGCCAGCAGCTCCGACCCGCAGTATCAGCCCCAGCATTTT. This sequence encodes CASSSDPQYQPQHF. The full variable domain, in which reference TRBV7-2 and TRBJ1-5 provide the parts outside the CDR3, is GAGVSQSPSNKVTEKGKDVELRCDPISGHTALYWYRQSLGQGLEFLIYFQGNSAPDKSGLPSDRFSAERTGGSVSTLTIQRTQQEDSAVYLCASSSDPQYQPQHFGDGTRLSIL.

A note on this clonotype: Mismatch with germline at one junction end may stem from a read error. This chain connects TRBV11-2 to TRBJ2-3; D call uncertain. Germline V lookup: CDR1 SGHAT, CDR2 FQNNGV. This CDR3 region has 15 residues. DNA of the CDR3: TGTGCCAGCAACTTAAGGGTGAGACGCACAGATACGCAGTATTTT. It codes for CASNLRVRRTDTQYF.

The chain is built from TRBV21-1 and TRBJ1-5; the D call of TRBD1 is as the table states it, not checked on the DNA. TRBV21-1 is termed a pseudogene. This CDR3 is built from 14 residues. CDR3 nucleotides: TGTGCCAACCCTCCGGGGGCAAGCAATCAGCCCCAGCATTTT. It translates to CANPPGASNQPQHF.

V and J are TRBV20-1 and TRBJ2-1; D is undetermined. The CDR3 covers 12 residues. V lost 2 bases and J 8 bases, leaving 10 bases between the germline ends. Germline CDR1 is DFQATT and CDR2 is SNEGSKA (reference sequence). The DNA of the CDR3 is TGCAGTGCTAGATTTCTAACCGATGAGCAGTTCTTC. It translates to CSARFLTDEQFF.

The gene calls are TRBV7-3 and TRBJ2-3; 12 bases are a match to TRBD2. CDR3 length equals 16 residues. The germline CDR1 and CDR2 sequences are SGHTA and FQGTGA. The trim removed 4 bases at V and 5 bases at J, leaving 7 bases unmatched. The CDR3 DNA reads TGTGCCAGCAGCTCCCAGACTAGCGGGAGTCTAGATACGCAGTATTTT. It translates to CASSSQTSGSLDTQYF.

The CDR3 DNA sequence: TGCAGCGCCGCAGGGGACTCTATCTACGAGCAGTACTTC. Its translation: CSAAGDSIYEQYF. The chain is built from TRBV29-1 and TRBJ2-7; TRBD1 or TRBD2 may be the D gene (6 bases each). Germline V lookup: CDR1 SQVTM, CDR2 ANQGSEA. The ends were cut back, 7 bases at V and 3 bases at J, with 16 bases in the middle. The CDR3 runs to 13 residues.

This clonotype was recorded many times. The chain employs TRBV7-3 and TRBJ2-1; 10 positions agree with TRBD2. The CDR3 covers 15 residues. V dropped 3 bases and J dropped 7; count of bases not matched to a gene: 6. Germline CDR1 is SGHTA and CDR2 is FQGTGA. The CDR3 nucleotides are TGTGCCAGCAGCTTGAGCGGGGGGGCCAGAAATGAGCAGTTCTTC. Translation: CASSLSGGARNEQFF.

The genes are TRBV18 and TRBJ2-1; D may be TRBD1 or TRBD2 (5 bases each). Trimming pared 4 bases from V and 10 bases from J, leaving 14 bases between. The CDR3 runs to 13 residues. Germline loops: CDR1 KGHSH, CDR2 LQKENI. The CDR3 region has the DNA TGTGCCAGCTCACGGGACGTCGCGCAGGAGCAGTTCTTC. This gives the protein CASSRDVAQEQFF.

The genes are TRBV12-3 or TRBV12-4 and TRBJ2-5, with D possibly TRBD2 on 5 matching bases. CDR3 length equals 13 residues. Deletions cut 7 bases from V and 6 bases from J, with 15 bases between. CDR3 residues: CASNPGYGKTQYF. The CDR3 DNA follows: TGTGCCAGCAACCCGGGATACGGGAAGACCCAGTACTTC.

V and J are TRBV6-6 and TRBJ1-2; possibly TRBD1 for D (5 bases). Trimming stripped 5 bases from V and 7 bases from J, with 11 bases between. The CDR3 covers 12 residues. CDR1 MNHNY and CDR2 SVGAGI come from the germline V gene (reference sequence). The CDR3 DNA reads as TGTGCCAGCAGTAGCCCTGGGGGTGGCTACACCTTC. Translating gives CASSSPGGGYTF.

The rearrangement links TRBV20-1 to TRBJ2-4, with 10 bases lining up with TRBD1. This CDR3 spans 18 amino acids. CDR1 is DFQATT and CDR2 is SNEGSKA in the germline V gene (reference sequence). Unmatched junction bases numbered 11, after V lost 3 bases and J lost 0 bases. CDR3 loop: CSASPGQGIPQAKNIQYF. CDR3 nucleotide sequence: TGCAGTGCTAGCCCGGGACAGGGGATTCCCCAAGCCAAAAACATTCAGTACTTC.

In its sample, this clonotype was seen a few times. The chain carries TRBV12-3 or TRBV12-4 and TRBJ2-5; no clear D. The CDR3 has 12 residues. Trimming pared 7 bases from V and 6 bases from J, leaving 12 bases between. CDR3 bases: TGTGCCAGCACTATGGCCCTTCAGACCCAGTACTTC. It translates to CASTMALQTQYF.

In its sample, this clonotype was seen a few times. The rearrangement uses TRBV24-1 and TRBJ2-1; maybe TRBD1 (5 bases). The germline V gene encodes CDR1 KGHDR and CDR2 SFDVKD. The ends were cut back, 0 bases at V and 7 bases at J, with 12 bases in the middle. The CDR3 consists of 15 residues. The chain's CDR3 is CATSDLAGLGNEQFF. The CDR3 DNA is TGTGCCACCAGTGATTTGGCAGGGTTGGGAAATGAGCAGTTCTTC.

This clonotype showed up just a few times. This rearrangement joins TRBV20-1 to TRBJ2-3; D ambiguous. Trimming took 1 base from V and 4 from J, leaving 3 bases between them. Germline V gene lookup returns CDR1 DFQATT and CDR2 SNEGSKA (reference sequence). The CDR3 has 11 residues. For the CDR3, the DNA is TGCAGTGCTAGAGGATCAGATACGCAGTATTTT. This codes for CSARGSDTQYF.

This rearrangement joins TRBV4-2 to TRBJ1-5; possibly TRBD1 for D (5 bases). CDR3 length: 16 amino acids. Germline V gives CDR1 LGHNA, CDR2 YNFKEQ. V was clipped by 1 base and J by 0 bases, with 10 bases between them. CDR3 region: CASSQASGTSNQPQHF. The CDR3 DNA reads TGTGCCAGCAGCCAAGCATCAGGGACTAGCAATCAGCCCCAGCATTTT.